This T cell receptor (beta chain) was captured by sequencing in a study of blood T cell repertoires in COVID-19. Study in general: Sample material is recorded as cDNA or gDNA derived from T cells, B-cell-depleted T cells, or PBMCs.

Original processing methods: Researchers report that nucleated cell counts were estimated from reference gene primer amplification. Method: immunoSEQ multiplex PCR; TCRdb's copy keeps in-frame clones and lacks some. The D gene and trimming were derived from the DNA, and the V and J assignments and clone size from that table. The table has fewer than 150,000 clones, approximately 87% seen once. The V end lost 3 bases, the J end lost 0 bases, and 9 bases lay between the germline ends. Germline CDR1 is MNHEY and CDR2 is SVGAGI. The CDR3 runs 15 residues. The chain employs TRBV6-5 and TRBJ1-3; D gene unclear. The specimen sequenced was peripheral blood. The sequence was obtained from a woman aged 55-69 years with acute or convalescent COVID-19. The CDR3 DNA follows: TGTGCCAGCAGTTATAGTAGTAGCTCTGGAAACACCATATATTTT. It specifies CASSYSSSSGNTIYF.